These T cell receptor beta chains were read from a single sample in a study of beta chain features in type 1 diabetes. Sequenced by immunoSEQ multiplex PCR; TCRdb stores in-frame clones only, minus some. Here the sample spans around 600,000 clones, roughly 12% being singletons. Specimen: naive CD4+ T cells from blood. The receptors come from a man aged 30 to 45 with type 1 diabetes. Each CDR3 is given with its conserved first and last residue. D genes are given only for firm matches. Clone size, where shown, is once, few, many, or a class for clones that have expanded.

D | J | size | V | CDR3 | DNA
NA | TRBJ2-5 | NA | TRBV30 | CAWGLREETQYF | TGTGCCTGGGGTCTGCGGGAAGAGACCCAGTACTTC
NA | TRBJ1-1 | few | TRBV9 | CASSVRGEGNTEAFF | TGTGCCAGCAGTGTTCGAGGGGAAGGGAACACTGAAGCTTTCTTT
NA | TRBJ2-2 | NA | TRBV29-1 | CSVKGLWNTGELFF | TGCAGCGTCAAGGGACTGTGGAACACCGGGGAGCTGTTTTTT
NA | TRBJ2-4 | NA | TRBV10-3 | CAISEAGRSKNIQYF | TGTGCCATCAGTGAAGCGGGTAGAAGCAAAAACATTCAGTACTTC
NA | TRBJ2-7 | few | TRBV30 | CAWSVKGGRDEQYF | TGTGCCTGGAGTGTTAAGGGGGGAAGGGACGAGCAGTACTTC
TRBD2 | TRBJ2-3 | few | TRBV30 | CAWRAGGNTDTQYF | TGTGCCTGGAGGGCGGGGGGAAACACAGATACGCAGTATTTT
NA | TRBJ2-5 | NA | TRBV10-2 | CASSETNPGTQYF | TGCGCCAGCAGTGAGACTAACCCAGGGACCCAGTACTTC
NA | TRBJ2-1 | NA | TRBV5-4 | CASSPRDRPYNEQFF | TGTGCCAGCAGCCCCAGAGACAGGCCCTACAATGAGCAGTTCTTC
NA | TRBJ2-4 | NA | TRBV6-4 | CASSDSRGSLNIQYF | TGTGCCAGCAGTGACTCCCGGGGGAGCTTAAACATTCAGTACTTC
NA | TRBJ2-2 | NA | TRBV25-1 | CASRRETGELFF | TGTGCCAGCCGCCGGGAGACCGGGGAGCTGTTTTTT
NA | TRBJ2-2 | NA | TRBV7-7 | CASSLASGNTGELFF | TGTGCTAGCAGCTTAGCGTCAGGGAACACCGGGGAGCTGTTTTTT
NA | TRBJ2-4 | few | TRBV11-2 | CASSLDSGVNIQYF | TGTGCCAGCAGCTTAGATTCAGGTGTGAACATTCAGTACTTC
NA | TRBJ1-3 | NA | TRBV9 | CASSVEGEGNTIYF | TGTGCCAGCAGCGTAGAAGGGGAGGGAAACACCATATATTTT
TRBD2 | TRBJ2-3 | NA | TRBV6-5 | CASSKGLANTQYF | TGTGCCAGCAGCAAGGGACTAGCTAATACGCAGTATTTT
NA | TRBJ2-3 | NA | TRBV10-3 | CAISGLARSTDTQYF | TGTGCCATCAGTGGGCTAGCGAGAAGCACAGATACGCAGTATTTT
NA | TRBJ2-7 | few | TRBV7-2 | CASSLLSGPYEQYF | TGTGCCAGCAGCTTATTATCCGGGCCCTACGAGCAGTACTTC
NA | TRBJ2-7 | few | TRBV6-5 | CASSSNREQYF | TGTGCCAGCAGTTCAAACCGGGAGCAGTACTTC
NA | TRBJ1-5 | few | TRBV28 | CASTRGSGNQPQHF | TGTGCCAGCACAAGGGGATCGGGCAATCAGCCCCAGCATTTT
NA | TRBJ2-7 | NA | TRBV5-1 | CASSLVAAALYEQYF | TGCGCCAGCAGCTTGGTAGCGGCAGCTTTATACGAGCAGTACTTC
NA | TRBJ1-1 | few | TRBV14 | CASSRRPGVTEAFF | TGTGCCAGCAGCCGTCGGCCAGGGGTCACTGAAGCTTTCTTT
NA | TRBJ1-2 | NA | TRBV9 | CASSVGGGSGYTF | TGTGCCAGCAGCGTAGGCGGGGGGAGCGGCTACACCTTC
NA | TRBJ2-3 | few | TRBV28 | CAGGPSSESTDTQYF | TGTGCCGGCGGGCCTTCGTCGGAAAGCACAGATACGCAGTATTTT
TRBD2 | TRBJ2-7 | few | TRBV7-9 | CASSSAGGDNYEQYF | TGTGCCAGCAGCTCGGCGGGAGGGGACAACTACGAGCAGTACTTC
TRBD1 | TRBJ2-1 | few | TRBV7-2 | CASSSRQGGYNEQFF | TGTGCCAGCAGCTCGCGACAGGGGGGATACAATGAGCAGTTCTTC
NA | TRBJ2-7 | few | TRBV6-5 | CASSYSVWRGTYEQYF | TGTGCCAGCAGTTACTCGGTCTGGCGGGGCACCTACGAGCAGTACTTC
NA | TRBJ1-1 | NA | TRBV4-2 | CASSQVLEEAFF | TGTGCCAGCAGCCAAGTATTAGAAGAAGCTTTCTTT
NA | TRBJ2-6 | few | TRBV30 | CAWKRTDTATGANVLTF | TGTGCCTGGAAGAGAACAGATACAGCTACTGGGGCCAACGTCCTGACTTTC
NA | TRBJ2-5 | NA | TRBV14 | CASSQDWKEYQETQYF | TGTGCCAGCAGCCAAGATTGGAAGGAGTACCAAGAGACCCAGTACTTC
NA | TRBJ1-5 | few | TRBV29-1 | CSVGDPNQPQHF | TGCAGCGTTGGAGACCCAAATCAGCCCCAGCATTTT
NA | TRBJ2-7 | NA | TRBV28 | CASSLSGNEQYF | TGTGCCAGCAGTTTATCGGGTAACGAGCAGTACTTC
TRBD1 | TRBJ1-1 | few | TRBV5-8 | CASSWTGVGTEAFF | TGTGCCAGCAGCTGGACAGGGGTTGGCACTGAAGCTTTCTTT
TRBD1 | TRBJ2-7 | few | TRBV5-1 | CASSFGQGFYEQYF | TGCGCCAGCAGCTTTGGACAGGGCTTCTACGAGCAGTACTTC
NA | TRBJ2-7 | NA | TRBV2 | CASSEGKTRLYEQYF | TGTGCCAGCAGCGAGGGAAAGACCCGACTTTACGAGCAGTACTTC
TRBD2 | TRBJ2-5 | NA | TRBV7-6 | CASSLTSGVKTQYF | TGTGCCAGCAGCCTGACTAGCGGGGTAAAGACCCAGTACTTC
NA | TRBJ1-1 | few | TRBV2 | CASTTRGADTEAFF | TGTGCCAGCACCACCAGGGGCGCGGACACTGAAGCTTTCTTT
NA | TRBJ1-3 | NA | TRBV25-1 | CASSDFRGGGNTIYF | TGTGCCAGCAGTGATTTTCGAGGCGGTGGAAACACCATATATTTT
TRBD1 | TRBJ2-5 | few | TRBV29-1 | CSARTGIGWTQYF | TGCAGCGCCCGGACAGGGATAGGGTGGACCCAGTACTTC
NA | TRBJ2-7 | few | TRBV10-3 | CAISVSSQGSEQYF | TGTGCCATCAGTGTATCTTCCCAGGGGAGCGAGCAGTACTTC
TRBD2 | TRBJ2-1 | NA | TRBV7-9 | CASSLGLGYDEQFF | TGTGCCAGCAGCTTGGGACTAGGTTACGATGAGCAGTTCTTC
TRBD1 | TRBJ2-3 | few | TRBV10-3 | CAIRGTGGEDTQYF | TGTGCCATCCGAGGGACAGGGGGCGAGGATACGCAGTATTTT
NA | TRBJ1-2 | NA | TRBV29-1 | CSVEVGRAYGYTF | TGCAGCGTTGAAGTGGGCAGAGCCTATGGCTACACCTTC
NA | TRBJ1-2 | few | TRBV28 | CASSLVSYYGYTF | TGTGCCAGCAGTTTAGTCTCCTACTATGGCTACACCTTC
NA | TRBJ2-2 | few | TRBV29-1 | CSAYTGELFF | TGCAGCGCCTACACCGGGGAGCTGTTTTTT
NA | TRBJ2-1 | few | TRBV11-2 | CASSLINEQFF | TGTGCCAGCAGCTTGATCAATGAGCAGTTCTTC
NA | TRBJ2-3 | few | TRBV7-2 | CASSLDRADTQYF | TGTGCCAGCAGCTTAGATCGGGCAGATACGCAGTATTTT
TRBD2 | TRBJ2-3 | few | TRBV4-2 | CASSQARAGGPTDTQYF | TGTGCCAGCAGCCAAGCCCGAGCGGGGGGGCCCACAGATACGCAGTATTTT
NA | TRBJ2-5 | NA | TRBV5-4 | CASKVRQAQETQYF | TGTGCCAGCAAGGTTCGACAGGCCCAAGAGACCCAGTACTTC
TRBD1 | TRBJ1-6 | NA | TRBV4-3 | CASSQGHRDSYNSPLHF | TGCGCCAGCAGCCAAGGTCACCGGGACAGTTATAATTCACCCCTCCACTTT
NA | TRBJ1-4 | few | TRBV7-9 | CASSSDGSTNEKLFF | TGTGCCAGCAGCTCGGACGGATCAACTAATGAAAAACTGTTTTTT
NA | TRBJ1-1 | NA | TRBV10-3 | CAISESSEMNTEAFF | TGTGCCATCAGTGAGTCCTCAGAAATGAACACTGAAGCTTTCTTT
NA | TRBJ2-6 | few | TRBV7-2 | CASASGGANVLTF | TGTGCCAGCGCCTCAGGTGGGGCCAACGTCCTGACTTTC
NA | TRBJ1-4 | few | TRBV7-9 | CASSTGTEKLFF | TGTGCCAGCAGCACAGGGACCGAAAAACTGTTTTTT
NA | TRBJ2-1 | few | TRBV11-2 | CASSLDIPRGTNNEQFF | TGTGCCAGCAGCTTAGATATCCCTCGGGGGACGAACAATGAGCAGTTCTTC
TRBD1 | TRBJ1-2 | few | TRBV28 | CASSPPGETGGYTF | TGTGCCAGCAGTCCGCCAGGGGAGACAGGGGGCTACACCTTC
TRBD1 | TRBJ1-6 | few | TRBV28 | CASSGGTAGRSLHF | TGTGCCAGCAGCGGGGGGACAGCGGGCCGGTCCCTCCACTTT
NA | TRBJ1-5 | NA | TRBV4-2 | CASSQDLSLLTEQPQHF | TGTGCCAGCAGCCAAGATCTTTCCCTTTTGACGGAGCAGCCCCAGCATTTT
TRBD1 | TRBJ1-4 | NA | TRBV14 | CASSPGTGVRGNEKLFF | TGTGCCAGCAGCCCCGGGACAGGGGTAAGGGGCAACGAAAAACTGTTTTTT